A single sample gave rise to the 8 T cell receptor beta chains below, sequenced in a study of blood T cell repertoires in COVID-19. Generated by immunoSEQ multiplex PCR, the TCRdb table keeps only in-frame clones and is missing some. Among under 350,000 clones, 85% to 90% were seen once, and the ten largest hold 1.9%. Specimen: PBMCs or T cells enriched from blood (not recorded which). The receptors originated from a woman aged 60-75 years who had recovered from COVID-19.

The DNA of the CDR3 is TGCGCCAGCAGCCAAGATCGGGGTCTCGGCTACACCTTC. This gives the protein CASSQDRGLGYTF. The V gene is TRBV4-1, the J gene TRBJ1-2; D is undetermined. CDR3 size: 13 residues. The V gene's germline CDR1 is MGHRA and CDR2 YSYEKL. Trimming stripped 0 bases from V and 8 bases from J, with 10 bases between.

The chain employs TRBV7-9 and TRBJ2-7; D gene unclear. V was cut by 4 bases and J by 2 bases, with 3 bases left in between. CDR1 and CDR2 from the germline V gene are SEHNR and FQNEAQ (reference sequence). This CDR3 spans 11 amino acids. CDR3: CASSSTYEQYF. The CDR3 nucleotides are TGTGCCAGCAGCTCCACCTACGAGCAGTACTTC.

This clone was recorded once. J is TRBJ1-1 and V is TRBV12-3 or TRBV12-4; D is undetermined. V lost 1 base and J 11 bases, leaving 8 bases between the germline ends. CDR3 size: 11 residues. CDR3 DNA sequence: TGTGCCAGCAGTTTAGAGGTCGGGGCTTTCTTT. Translated: CASSLEVGAFF.

This chain uses TRBV28 with TRBJ1-2; no reliable D call. V was cut by 7 bases and J by 8 bases, with 26 bases left in between. The CDR3 extends over 16 amino acids. The germline CDR1 and CDR2 sequences are MDHEN and SYDVKM. The CDR3 is CASTTRRDPFLRGYTF. As DNA, the CDR3 is TGTGCCAGCACGACGCGGAGGGATCCCTTTTTGAGGGGCTACACCTTC.

The chain recombines TRBV27 with TRBJ2-1, with 11 bases fitting TRBD2. V dropped 3 bases and J dropped 4; count of bases not matched to a gene: 2. This CDR3 spans 15 amino acids. Looked up from germline, CDR1 is MNHEY and CDR2 is SMNVEV (reference sequence). The CDR3 spells CASSFLAGGYNEQFF. The CDR3 coding sequence is TGTGCCAGCAGTTTCCTAGCGGGAGGTTACAATGAGCAGTTCTTC.

This chain uses TRBV6-5 with TRBJ2-7; D might be TRBD2 (5 bases). The CDR3 spans 13 residues. Germline V gives CDR1 MNHEY, CDR2 SVGAGI. Trimming cost V 4 bases and J 5 bases, with 12 bases left between them. The CDR3, as DNA: TGTGCCAGCAGTTTCAGGCCCGGGGACGAGCAGTACTTC. It yields the protein CASSFRPGDEQYF.

This rearrangement joins TRBV2 to TRBJ1-1; no clear D. This CDR3 has 13 residues. Looked up from germline, CDR1 is SNHLY and CDR2 is FYNNEI. Trimming removed 8 bases from V and 3 bases from J, with 13 bases in between. Here the CDR3 reads CASEVAVDTEAFF. The DNA of the CDR3 is TGTGCCAGCGAGGTGGCTGTAGACACTGAAGCTTTCTTT. Full variable domain (rest looked up from reference TRBV2 and TRBJ1-1): EPEVTQTPSHQVTQMGQEVILRCVPISNHLYFYWYRQILGQKVEFLVSFYNNEISEKSEIFDDQFSVERPDGSNFTLKIRSTKLEDSAMYFCASEVAVDTEAFFGQGTRLTVV.

This clone was seen only once. The rearrangement links TRBV6-1 to TRBJ1-1; D remains ambiguous. V lost 2 bases and J 0 bases, leaving 7 bases between the germline ends. There are 14 residues in the CDR3. Looked up from germline, CDR1 is MNHNS and CDR2 is SASEGT. The CDR3 sequence is CASSELYMNTEAFF. The CDR3 DNA reads TGTGCCAGCAGTGAACTGTACATGAACACTGAAGCTTTCTTT.